A single sample gave rise to the 23 T cell receptor beta chains below, sequenced in a study of blood T cell repertoires in COVID-19. Clones were read by immunoSEQ multiplex PCR, and TCRdb kept only the in-frame ones, dropping some. The repertoire includes tens of thousands of clones, approximately 91% of them detected once, and 14% sits in the top ten. Sequencing input: peripheral blood. All receptors derive from a woman aged 55-69 years with active COVID-19.

The chain couples TRBV7-2 to TRBJ1-2; possible D gene TRBD1, 6 bases. The CDR3 extends over 14 amino acids. V shed 1 base and J shed 8 bases, with 14 bases lying between them. The germline CDR1 and CDR2 sequences are SGHTA and FQGNSA. In DNA form, the CDR3 reads TGTGCCAGCAGCTTAGTTGACAGGTCGGGGGGCTACACCTTC. Translation: CASSLVDRSGGYTF.

This clone was recorded only once. The chain carries TRBV11-2 and TRBJ1-2, with TRBD1 identical over 7 bases. Trimming took 10 bases from V and 6 from J; bases not matched to a gene: 11. CDR1 is SGHAT and CDR2 is FQNNGV in the germline V gene. CDR3 length equals 13 residues. CDR3 sequence (DNA): TGTGCCATCCCTTACCCAACAGGGGATGGCTACACCTTC. Translation gives CAIPYPTGDGYTF.

The chain recombines TRBV10-3 with TRBJ2-5; 8 bases map to TRBD2. Unmatched junction bases numbered 7, after V lost 0 bases and J lost 10 bases. Germline CDR1 and CDR2: ENHRY and SYGVKD. This CDR3 has 14 residues. The CDR3 sequence: CAISESQRTSHQYF. The CDR3 nucleotides are TGTGCCATCAGTGAGTCTCAGAGGACTAGCCACCAGTACTTC.

The chain recombines TRBV19 with TRBJ2-1, with D possibly matching TRBD1 (5 bases). From germline, CDR1 is LNHDA and CDR2 SQIVND (reference sequence). Trimming removed 5 bases at V and 10 bases at J, with 12 bases between. This CDR3 comprises 12 residues. The CDR3 nucleotides are TGTGCCAGTAGTTCCCCAGGGCCAGAGCAGTTCTTC. Amino acid sequence: CASSSPGPEQFF.

This sequence joins TRBV11-3 and TRBJ1-1; TRBD1 agrees at 8 bases. Germline-derived CDR1 and CDR2 are SGHNT and YENEEA. This CDR3 is 14 amino acids long. V lost 2 bases and J lost 7; bases outside the gene matches: 6. The CDR3: CASSLQGQESEAFF. The CDR3 nucleotides are TGTGCCAGCAGCTTACAGGGACAGGAAAGTGAAGCTTTCTTT.

V and J are TRBV4-1 and TRBJ2-3, with D unresolved. Germline values: CDR1 MGHRA, CDR2 YSYEKL. The CDR3 extends over 15 amino acids. Trimming removed 4 bases at V and 2 bases at J, with 13 bases between. CDR3 bases: TGCGCCAGCAGCCCATCCACAGCACTCACAGATACGCAGTATTTT. This gives the protein CASSPSTALTDTQYF.

The chain joins TRBV7-2 to TRBJ1-3; no definite D call. V lost 5 bases and J lost 4, with 9 bases in between. Germline CDR1 and CDR2: SGHTA and FQGNSA. This CDR3 spans 13 amino acids. For the CDR3, the DNA is TGTGCCAGCAGCCCCTCGGTGGGAAACACCATATATTTT. It yields the protein CASSPSVGNTIYF.

This chain connects TRBV7-2 to TRBJ1-5; D is undetermined. This CDR3 comprises 15 residues. Germline lookup yields CDR1 SGHTA and CDR2 FQGNSA. V was clipped by 0 bases and J by 0 bases, with 6 bases between them. CDR3 sequence: CASSLARASNQPQHF. CDR3 in DNA: TGTGCCAGCAGCTTAGCCCGAGCTAGCAATCAGCCCCAGCATTTT.

This sequence joins TRBV9 and TRBJ2-3, with 7 bases identical to TRBD2. The ends lost 0 bases at V and 5 bases at J; junction bases unmatched: 12. CDR3 length: 17 residues. From germline, CDR1 is SGDLS and CDR2 YYNGEE. CDR3 region: CASSVETAGRPGDTQYF. In nucleotides, the CDR3 is TGTGCCAGCAGCGTAGAAACAGCGGGGCGACCAGGAGATACGCAGTATTTT.

V gene TRBV4-2 combines with J gene TRBJ2-7; 8 bases match TRBD1. There are 15 residues in the CDR3. Germline CDR1 LGHNA, CDR2 YNFKEQ. V was clipped by 0 bases and J by 5 bases; unmatched bases: 6. CDR3 sequence: CASSQEGPGGNEQYF. The CDR3 nucleotides are TGTGCCAGCAGCCAAGAAGGACCAGGGGGCAACGAGCAGTACTTC.

The V and J genes are TRBV5-4 and TRBJ1-1; perhaps TRBD1 as D (6 bases). Germline values: CDR1 SGHNT, CDR2 YYREEE (reference sequence). V was pared by 4 bases and J by 0 bases, with 13 bases between. This CDR3 contains 15 residues. The CDR3 region is CASSRPDRLNTEAFF. DNA for the CDR3: TGTGCCAGCAGCAGGCCGGACAGACTGAACACTGAAGCTTTCTTT.

The chain combines TRBV10-2 with TRBJ1-1; 9 positions match TRBD1. V lost 3 bases to trimming and J lost 6 bases; unmatched junction nucleotides: 8. This CDR3 has 15 residues. In germline, CDR1 is WSHSY, CDR2 SAAADI. CDR3 region: CASSDRDRAEPEAFF. CDR3 in DNA: TGCGCCAGCAGTGATAGGGACAGGGCCGAACCTGAAGCTTTCTTT.

The sample holds a few counts of this clone. The V and J genes are TRBV5-1 and TRBJ1-6; 10 nucleotides line up with TRBD1. The germline gives CDR1 SGHRS, CDR2 YFSETQ. V shed 2 bases, J shed 7 bases, and the junction held 6 bases outside the gene matches. The CDR3 is 16 amino acids. The CDR3 sequence is CASSLRQGANNSPLHF. The CDR3 DNA follows: TGCGCCAGCAGCTTAAGACAGGGGGCTAACAATTCACCCCTCCACTTT.

This clone was observed a single time. The chain joins TRBV5-6 to TRBJ1-2; 7 nucleotides agree with TRBD1. This CDR3 region has 14 residues. Germline CDR1 reads SGHDT; CDR2 reads YYEEEE. The V segment lost 7 bases and the J segment 8 bases; nucleotides outside the gene matches: 14. CDR3 region: CASGLQGREGGYTF. CDR3 bases: TGTGCCAGCGGACTACAGGGGCGGGAGGGAGGCTACACCTTC.

The chain uses TRBV4-2 and TRBJ2-3, with D perhaps TRBD2 (5 bases). Trimming removed 1 base from V and 2 bases from J, with 13 bases in between. The CDR3 covers 16 residues. CDR1 is LGHNA, CDR2 YNFKEQ, per germline. DNA of the CDR3: TGTGCCAGCAGCCAAGGACTAATCAAAGACACAGATACGCAGTATTTT. Encoded protein: CASSQGLIKDTDTQYF.

A word on this clone: Other nucleotide sequences from this sample produce the same CDR3. The rearrangement uses TRBV10-1 and TRBJ2-1; maybe TRBD1 (6 bases). With 3 bases removed from V and 0 bases from J, the gap between germline ends came to 12 bases. The germline V gene has CDR1 WNHNN and CDR2 SYGVQD (reference sequence). The CDR3 runs 16 residues. The CDR3: CASSEKQGSSYNEQFF. Written as DNA, the CDR3 is TGCGCCAGCAGTGAAAAACAGGGAAGCTCCTACAATGAGCAGTTCTTC.

The chain combines TRBV4-2 with TRBJ2-3; 7 bases match TRBD2. The CDR3 runs 16 residues. V lost 8 bases, J lost 0 bases, and 11 bases stayed unmatched. CDR1 and CDR2 (germline): LGHNA, YNFKEQ. Here the CDR3 DNA reads TGTGCCAGCTCCCCCCTACTAGCGCCTAGCACAGATACGCAGTATTTT. Protein product: CASSPLLAPSTDTQYF.

In its sample, this clone was seen once. The genes are TRBV14 and TRBJ1-1; 9 nucleotides line up with TRBD1. The length of the CDR3 is 15 residues. Germline CDR1 SGHDN, CDR2 FVKESK. Trimming at V came to 4 bases and at J to 4 bases, leaving 7 bases not matched to a gene. Here the CDR3 DNA reads TGTGCCAGCAGCCTCGAACAGGGGGCTGGCACTGAAGCTTTCTTT. It yields the protein CASSLEQGAGTEAFF.

V is TRBV11-2 and J is TRBJ2-3, with 7 bases that match TRBD1. From germline, CDR1 is SGHAT and CDR2 FQNNGV. The CDR3 sequence is 14 residues long. The junction had 3 bases not matched to a gene; V was cut back by 4 bases and J by 2 bases. This CDR3 is CASSSTGYTDTQYF. The CDR3 DNA sequence: TGTGCCAGCAGCTCGACAGGGTACACAGATACGCAGTATTTT.

This chain uses TRBV6-6 with TRBJ2-2, with no clear D. Trimming cost V 0 bases and J 7 bases, with 3 bases left between them. The CDR3 spans 12 residues. The germline CDR1 and CDR2 sequences are MNHNY and SVGAGI (reference sequence). CDR3 loop: CASSYSNGELFF. The DNA of the CDR3 is TGTGCCAGCAGTTACTCCAACGGGGAGCTGTTTTTT.

The chain carries TRBV7-9 and TRBJ1-2; a possible D gene is TRBD1 (6 bases). CDR1 is SEHNR and CDR2 is FQNEAQ in the germline V gene (reference sequence). This CDR3 contains 15 residues. V lost 3 bases and J lost 4, with 15 bases in between. CDR3 in DNA: TGTGCCAGCAGCTTCCCGACAGGTTCGAGCTATGGCTACACCTTC. Encoded protein: CASSFPTGSSYGYTF.

The chain combines TRBV4-3 with TRBJ2-2; D perhaps matches TRBD2 (7 bases). The ends were cut back, 1 base at V and 3 bases at J, with 15 bases in the middle. CDR1 is LGHNA, CDR2 YSLEER, per germline. The CDR3 runs to 17 residues. CDR3 loop: CASSQGAQGRDTGELFF. CDR3 coding DNA: TGCGCCAGCAGCCAAGGAGCCCAGGGGAGGGACACCGGGGAGCTGTTTTTT.

With respect to this clone: A junction end diverges from the germline sequence, so it may reflect a read error. The chain employs TRBV6-5 and TRBJ1-4, with D perhaps TRBD1 (6 bases). Germline lookup yields CDR1 MNHEY and CDR2 SVGAGI. The length of the CDR3 is 14 residues. CDR3 sequence reads: CASSYGTTNEKLFF. The CDR3, as DNA: TGTGCCAGCAGTTACGGGACAACAAATGAAAAACTGTTTTTT.